Below, one TCR beta chain is given with its context. These data originate in a study of blood T cell repertoires in COVID-19. Looking at the study overall: Researchers got acute and convalescent COVID-19 samples from the United States, Italy and Spain. Sources were T cells, B-cell-depleted T cells, or PBMCs; the material itself was cDNA or gDNA.

CDR1 is MDHEN, CDR2 SYDVKM, per germline. This CDR3 has 14 residues. Unmatched junction bases numbered 7, after V lost 6 bases and J lost 5 bases. In the original processing: Researchers report that nucleated cell counts were estimated from reference gene primer amplification. Generated by immunoSEQ multiplex PCR, the TCRdb table keeps only in-frame clones and is missing some. The D gene and trimming were derived from the DNA, and the V and J assignments and clone size from that table. The table records 300,000 to 450,000 clones, about 88% of them present only once. This TCR was recovered from a human donor in a cohort sampled during active COVID-19. The specimen was peripheral blood. The J gene is TRBJ1-5, the V gene TRBV28; 7 bases align to TRBD1. CDR3 nucleotides: TGTGCCAGCAGCACGCTACAGGGGTATCAGCCCCAGCATTTT. Encoded protein: CASSTLQGYQPQHF. The full variable domain, rest sourced from reference TRBV28 and TRBJ1-5, is DVKVTQSSRYLVKRTGEKVFLECVQDMDHENMFWYRQDPGLGLRLIYFSYDVKMKEKGDIPEGYSVSREKKERFSLILESASTNQTSMYLCASSTLQGYQPQHFGDGTRLSIL.